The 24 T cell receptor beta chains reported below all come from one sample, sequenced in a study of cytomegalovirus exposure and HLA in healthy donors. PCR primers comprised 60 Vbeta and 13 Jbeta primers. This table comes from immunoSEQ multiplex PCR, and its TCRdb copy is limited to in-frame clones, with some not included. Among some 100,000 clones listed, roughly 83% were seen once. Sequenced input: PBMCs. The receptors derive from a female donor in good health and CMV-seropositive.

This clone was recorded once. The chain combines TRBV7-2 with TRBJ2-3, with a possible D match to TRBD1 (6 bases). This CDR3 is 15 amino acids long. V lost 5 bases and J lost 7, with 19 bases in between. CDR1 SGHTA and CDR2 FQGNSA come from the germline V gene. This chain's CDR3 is CASSQSQGPGNTQYF. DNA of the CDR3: TGTGCCAGCAGCCAAAGCCAGGGGCCAGGTAATACGCAGTATTTT.

The CDR3 DNA sequence: TGTGCCACCAGCAGAGAGGCGGCGGGAGTCAGGGAGCAGTACTTC. Its translation is CATSREAAGVREQYF. The V call is TRBV15, the J call TRBJ2-7; 7 nucleotides agree with TRBD2. After removal of 0 bases from V and 7 bases from J, the junction contained 9 bases not matched to a gene. CDR3 length equals 15 residues. Germline CDR1 LNHNV, CDR2 YYDKDF (reference sequence).

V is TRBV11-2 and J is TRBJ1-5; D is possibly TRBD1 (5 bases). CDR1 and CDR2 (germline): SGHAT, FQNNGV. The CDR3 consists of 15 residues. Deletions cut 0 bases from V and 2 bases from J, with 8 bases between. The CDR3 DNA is TGTGCCAGCAGCTTAGATCGGGGGGGCAATCAGCCCCAGCATTTT. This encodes CASSLDRGGNQPQHF.

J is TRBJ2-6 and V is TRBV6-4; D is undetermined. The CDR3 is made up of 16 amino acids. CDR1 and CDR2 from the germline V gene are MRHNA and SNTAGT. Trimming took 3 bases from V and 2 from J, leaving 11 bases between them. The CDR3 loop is CASSDGLGPGANVLTF. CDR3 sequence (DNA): TGTGCCAGCAGTGATGGGCTCGGCCCTGGGGCCAACGTCCTGACTTTC.

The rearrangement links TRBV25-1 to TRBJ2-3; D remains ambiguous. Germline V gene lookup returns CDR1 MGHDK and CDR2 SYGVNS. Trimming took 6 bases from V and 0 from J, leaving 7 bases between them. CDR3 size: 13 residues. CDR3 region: CASRGPSTDTQYF. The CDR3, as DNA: TGTGCCAGCAGGGGCCCGAGCACAGATACGCAGTATTTT.

This chain's CDR3 is CASSLNRGNTETQYF. The CDR3 nucleotides read TGTGCCAGCAGCCTCAACAGGGGGAATACGGAGACCCAGTACTTC. V is TRBV7-9 and J is TRBJ2-5; 8 bases line up with TRBD1. This CDR3 comprises 15 residues. Per germline, CDR1 SEHNR and CDR2 FQNEAQ (reference sequence). V trimming: 5 bases; J trimming: 5 bases; junction bases outside the gene matches: 10.

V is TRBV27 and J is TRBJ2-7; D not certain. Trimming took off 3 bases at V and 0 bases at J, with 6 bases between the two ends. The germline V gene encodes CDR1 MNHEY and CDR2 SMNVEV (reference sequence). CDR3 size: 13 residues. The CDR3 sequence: CASSFGPSYEQYF. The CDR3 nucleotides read TGTGCCAGCAGTTTTGGCCCCTCCTACGAGCAGTACTTC.

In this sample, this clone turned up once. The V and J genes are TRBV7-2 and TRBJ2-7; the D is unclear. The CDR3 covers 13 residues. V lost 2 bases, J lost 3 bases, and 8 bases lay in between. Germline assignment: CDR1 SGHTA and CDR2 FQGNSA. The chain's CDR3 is CASSLSRYYEQYF. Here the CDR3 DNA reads TGTGCCAGCAGCTTAAGTCGGTACTACGAGCAGTACTTC.

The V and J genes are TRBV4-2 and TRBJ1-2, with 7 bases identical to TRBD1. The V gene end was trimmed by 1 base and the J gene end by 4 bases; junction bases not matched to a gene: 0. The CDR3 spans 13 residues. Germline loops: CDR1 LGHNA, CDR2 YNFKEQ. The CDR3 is CASSQAGGYGYTF. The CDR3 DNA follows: TGTGCCAGCAGCCAAGCAGGGGGCTATGGCTACACCTTC.

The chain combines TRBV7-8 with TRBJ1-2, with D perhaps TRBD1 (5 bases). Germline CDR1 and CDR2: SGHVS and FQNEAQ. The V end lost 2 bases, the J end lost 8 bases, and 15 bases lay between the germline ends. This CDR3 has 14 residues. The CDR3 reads CASSLQGYPYGYTF. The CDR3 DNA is TGTGCCAGCAGCTTACAGGGTTATCCGTACGGCTACACCTTC. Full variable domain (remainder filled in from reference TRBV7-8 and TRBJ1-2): GAGVSQSPRYKVAKRGQDVALRCDPISGHVSLFWYQQALGQGPEFLTYFQNEAQLDKSGLPSDRFFAERPEGSVSTLKIQRTQQEDSAVYLCASSLQGYPYGYTFGSGTRLTVV.

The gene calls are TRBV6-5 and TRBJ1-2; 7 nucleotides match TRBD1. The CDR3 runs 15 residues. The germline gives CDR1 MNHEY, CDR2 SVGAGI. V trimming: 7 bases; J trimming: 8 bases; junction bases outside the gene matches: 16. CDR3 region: CASTTDLGQSGGYTF. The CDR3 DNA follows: TGTGCCAGCACCACCGATCTGGGACAGTCGGGAGGCTACACCTTC.

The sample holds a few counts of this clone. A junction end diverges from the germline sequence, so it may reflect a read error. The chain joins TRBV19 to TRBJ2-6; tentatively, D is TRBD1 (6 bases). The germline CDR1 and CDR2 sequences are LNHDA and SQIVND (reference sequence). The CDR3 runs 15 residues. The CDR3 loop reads CASSIGGSGANGLTF. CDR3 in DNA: TGTGCCAGTAGTATTGGGGGCTCTGGGGCCAACGGCCTGACTTTC.

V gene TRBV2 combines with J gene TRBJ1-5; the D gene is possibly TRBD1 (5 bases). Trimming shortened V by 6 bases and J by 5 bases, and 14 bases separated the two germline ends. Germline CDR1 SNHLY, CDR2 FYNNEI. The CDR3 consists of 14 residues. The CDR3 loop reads CASRDRTKDQPQHF. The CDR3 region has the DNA TGTGCCAGCAGAGACCGGACAAAGGATCAGCCCCAGCATTTT.

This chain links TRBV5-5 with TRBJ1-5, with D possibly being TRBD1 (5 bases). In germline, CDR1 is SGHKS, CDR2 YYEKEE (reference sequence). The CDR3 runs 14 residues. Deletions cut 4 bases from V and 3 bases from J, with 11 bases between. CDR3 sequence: CASSGGTLNQPQHF. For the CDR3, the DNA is TGTGCCAGCAGCGGCGGGACTCTCAATCAGCCCCAGCATTTT.

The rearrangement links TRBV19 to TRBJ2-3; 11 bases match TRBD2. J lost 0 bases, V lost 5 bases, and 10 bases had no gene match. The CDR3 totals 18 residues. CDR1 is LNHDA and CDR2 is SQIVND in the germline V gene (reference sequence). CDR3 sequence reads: CASSGSSLAGGSTDTQYF. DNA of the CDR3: TGTGCCAGTAGTGGCTCCAGTCTAGCGGGGGGAAGCACAGATACGCAGTATTTT.

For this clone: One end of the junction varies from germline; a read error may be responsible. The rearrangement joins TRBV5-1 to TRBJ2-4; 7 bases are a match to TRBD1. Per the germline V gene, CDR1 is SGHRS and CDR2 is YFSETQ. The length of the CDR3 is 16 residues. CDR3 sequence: CASSLEGARTKNSQYF. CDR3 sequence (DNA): TGCGCCAGCAGCTTGGAGGGGGCGCGAACCAAAAACAGTCAGTACTTC.

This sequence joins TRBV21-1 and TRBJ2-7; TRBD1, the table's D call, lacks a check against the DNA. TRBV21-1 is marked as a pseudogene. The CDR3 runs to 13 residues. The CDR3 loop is CATTGPRAYEQYF. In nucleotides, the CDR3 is TGTGCCACGACAGGGCCCCGCGCCTACGAGCAGTACTTC.

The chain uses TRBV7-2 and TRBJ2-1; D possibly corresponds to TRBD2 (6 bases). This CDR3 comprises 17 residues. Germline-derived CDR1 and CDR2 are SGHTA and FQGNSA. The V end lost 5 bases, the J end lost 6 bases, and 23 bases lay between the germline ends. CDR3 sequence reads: CASSPRAIALRGNEQFF. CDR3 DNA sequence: TGTGCCAGCAGCCCGCGGGCCATAGCTCTGCGGGGCAATGAGCAGTTCTTC.

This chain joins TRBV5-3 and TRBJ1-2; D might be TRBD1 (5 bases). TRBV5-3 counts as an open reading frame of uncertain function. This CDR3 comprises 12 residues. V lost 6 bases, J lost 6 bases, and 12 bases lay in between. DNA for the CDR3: TGTGCCAGAATAGCAGGGAGGGATGGCTACACCTTC. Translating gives CARIAGRDGYTF.

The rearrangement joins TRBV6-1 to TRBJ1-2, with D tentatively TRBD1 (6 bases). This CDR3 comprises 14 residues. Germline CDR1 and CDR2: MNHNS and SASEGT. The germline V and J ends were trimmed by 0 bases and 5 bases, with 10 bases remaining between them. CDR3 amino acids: CASSEAQGRYGYTF. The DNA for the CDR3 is TGTGCCAGCAGTGAAGCGCAGGGGCGGTATGGCTACACCTTC.

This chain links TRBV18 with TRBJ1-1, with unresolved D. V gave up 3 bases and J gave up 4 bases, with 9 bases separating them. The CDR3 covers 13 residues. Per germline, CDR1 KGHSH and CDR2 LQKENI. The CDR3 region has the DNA TGTGCCAGCTCACCTGGCCCTGCCACTGAAGCTTTCTTT. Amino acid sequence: CASSPGPATEAFF.

CDR3: CASSFGSGKDTQYF. CDR3 nucleotide sequence: TGCGCCAGCAGCTTTGGTAGCGGGAAAGATACGCAGTATTTT. V and J are TRBV5-1 and TRBJ2-3; 8 bases are a match to TRBD2. With V trimmed by 2 bases and J by 5 bases, 4 bases remained unmatched. The CDR3 consists of 14 residues. In germline, CDR1 is SGHRS, CDR2 YFSETQ. The full variable domain, its missing parts supplied by reference TRBV5-1 and TRBJ2-3, is KAGVTQTPRYLIKTRGQQVTLSCSPISGHRSVSWYQQTPGQGLQFLFEYFSETQRNKGNFPGRFSGRQFSNSRSEMNVSTLELGDSALYLCASSFGSGKDTQYFGPGTRLTVL.

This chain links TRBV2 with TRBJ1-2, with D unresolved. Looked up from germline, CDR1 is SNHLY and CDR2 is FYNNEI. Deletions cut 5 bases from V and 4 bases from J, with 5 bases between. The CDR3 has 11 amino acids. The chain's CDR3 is CASSIVYGYTF. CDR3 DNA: TGTGCCAGCAGTATCGTCTATGGCTACACCTTC.

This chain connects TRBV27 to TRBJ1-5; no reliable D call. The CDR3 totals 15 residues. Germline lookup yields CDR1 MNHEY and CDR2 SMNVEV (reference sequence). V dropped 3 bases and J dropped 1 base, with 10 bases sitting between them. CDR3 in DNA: TGTGCCAGCAGTTTGGAGGGTAGGAGCAATCAGCCCCAGCATTTT. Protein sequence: CASSLEGRSNQPQHF.